The entry below gives a single T cell receptor (beta chain) sequence along with its context. Its antigen is undetermined. Trimming took off 3 bases at V and 8 bases at J, with 7 bases between the two ends. Germline CDR1 and CDR2: SGHAT and FQNNGV. The CDR3 is 11 residues long. Sequencing used immunoSEQ multiplex PCR; TCRdb keeps in-frame clones, though not all of them. The data show fewer than 200,000 clones, with around nine tenths seen just once and 9.5% to 13% held by the top ten. The data stem from a study of T cell responses to AZD1222 COVID-19 vaccine. The study's findings and limits: Repertoire samples came only from after the peak T cell response. Only a handful of people who got AZD1222 tested seropositive at baseline.

This receptor was obtained from an adult who received the AZD1222 COVID-19 vaccine. This specimen was peripheral blood, taken 28 days after the second AZD1222 dose. The chain joins TRBV11-2 to TRBJ1-2; D is unresolved. The CDR3 loop reads CASSLEWGYTF. CDR3 DNA: TGTGCCAGCAGCTTGGAATGGGGCTACACCTTC.